The rows below give T cell receptor beta chains drawn from one sample of a study of T cell clonotyping in hematopoietic cell transplantation. Sequencing used immunoSEQ multiplex PCR; TCRdb keeps in-frame clones, though not all of them. The table lists 15,000 to 20,000 clones, around 90% of them singletons. Specimen: peripheral blood mononuclear cells. The receptors stem from a man aged 35 to 55 in good health. Some clones in this sample may be carry-over from other donors' samples. Both conserved end residues are part of each CDR3. A D gene is named only where the DNA matches it firmly. Clone size appears in some rows only: once, few, many, or a class for an expanded clone.

J: TRBJ1-4
D: -
size: once
length: 16
V: TRBV27
DNA: TGTGCCAGCAGTCCCGGTTGGGAGGCAACTAATGAAAAACTGTTTTTT
CDR3: CASSPGWEATNEKLFF

J: TRBJ2-2
D: -
size: once
length: 15
V: TRBV7-2
DNA: TGTGCCAGCAGCAATAGAGGCAGTAACACCGGGGAGCTGTTTTTT
CDR3: CASSNRGSNTGELFF

J: TRBJ2-7
D: -
size: -
length: 13
V: TRBV11-2
DNA: TGTGCCAGCAGCTTAGTAAGTGTTTACGAGCAGTACTTC
CDR3: CASSLVSVYEQYF

J: TRBJ2-1
D: -
size: -
length: 18
V: TRBV4-1
DNA: TGCGCCAGCAGCCAAGATCTAGTCGGCGGTGCCCTTTTGAATGAGCAGTTCTTC
CDR3: CASSQDLVGGALLNEQFF

J: TRBJ2-3
D: -
size: -
length: 15
V: TRBV7-2
DNA: TGTGCCAGCAGCCCTCGGGGTTCTAGCACAGATACGCAGTATTTT
CDR3: CASSPRGSSTDTQYF

J: TRBJ2-1
D: -
size: -
length: 15
V: TRBV2
DNA: TGTGCCAGCAGTGAAGCGCTTCGGAGTGTCAATGAGCAGTTCTTC
CDR3: CASSEALRSVNEQFF

J: TRBJ2-5
D: -
size: -
length: 15
V: TRBV5-1
DNA: TGCGCCAGCAGCGGGGGGTATGGGGGATTCGTGACCCAGTACTTC
CDR3: CASSGGYGGFVTQYF

J: TRBJ1-2
D: -
size: -
length: 14
V: TRBV7-9
DNA: TGTGCCAGCAGCTTGGCAGGCCTTAACTATGGCTACACCTTC
CDR3: CASSLAGLNYGYTF

J: TRBJ2-5
D: -
size: -
length: 16
V: TRBV5-1
DNA: TGCGCCAGCAGCCCCCTTCCCGGGACAAACCAAGAGACCCAGTACTTC
CDR3: CASSPLPGTNQETQYF

J: TRBJ2-5
D: -
size: -
length: 14
V: TRBV7-6
DNA: TGTGCCAGCAGCTTAGTGTGGGGGGAAGAGACCCAGTACTTC
CDR3: CASSLVWGEETQYF

J: TRBJ2-7
D: -
size: -
length: 16
V: TRBV6-1
DNA: TGTGCCAGCAGTGAATGGGGGACTCCCTACTCCTACGAGCAGTACTTC
CDR3: CASSEWGTPYSYEQYF

J: TRBJ2-2
D: TRBD1
size: -
length: 13
V: TRBV30
DNA: TGTGCCCGCAGGGGGCATTCCACCGGGGAGCTGTTTTTT
CDR3: CARRGHSTGELFF

J: TRBJ2-7
D: -
size: -
length: 13
V: TRBV25-1
DNA: TGTGCCAGCAACGCCGGCCCGTCCTACGAGCAGTACTTC
CDR3: CASNAGPSYEQYF

J: TRBJ1-6
D: -
size: -
length: 15
V: TRBV5-6
DNA: TGTGCCAGCAGCCATCGGGGGGGGTTCCAATCACCCCTCCACTTT
CDR3: CASSHRGGFQSPLHF

J: TRBJ1-1
D: -
size: -
length: 13
V: TRBV29-1
DNA: TGCAGCGTGCGGGATGGCTCGAACACTGAAGCTTTCTTT
CDR3: CSVRDGSNTEAFF

J: TRBJ1-1
D: -
size: -
length: 15
V: TRBV4-1
DNA: TGCGCCAGCAGCCAAGCGTTTGACGGGAACACTGAAGCTTTCTTT
CDR3: CASSQAFDGNTEAFF

J: TRBJ2-2
D: -
size: -
length: 19
V: TRBV5-4
DNA: TGTGCCAGCAGCTTCATCGCAGTAGTAACGGGAGCGGGCACCGGGGAGCTGTTTTTT
CDR3: CASSFIAVVTGAGTGELFF

J: TRBJ2-6
D: -
size: -
length: 15
V: TRBV28
DNA: TGTGCCAGCAGTTTAATGGGGTCTGGGGCCAACGTCCTGACTTTC
CDR3: CASSLMGSGANVLTF

J: TRBJ1-1
D: -
size: -
length: 13
V: TRBV4-1
DNA: TGCGCCAGCAGCCAAGTTCCGAACACTGAAGCTTTCTTT
CDR3: CASSQVPNTEAFF

J: TRBJ2-2
D: TRBD2
size: -
length: 16
V: TRBV28
DNA: TGTGCCAGCAGTTTATTCGGGACTAGGCCCTCCGGGGAGCTGTTTTTT
CDR3: CASSLFGTRPSGELFF

J: TRBJ2-3
D: -
size: -
length: 11
V: TRBV29-1
DNA: TGCAGCGGGGGGCCTTCTGGTACGCAGTATTTT
CDR3: CSGGPSGTQYF

J: TRBJ1-1
D: -
size: once
length: 15
V: TRBV6-6
DNA: TGTGCCAGCAGTTACACCATTCGGGGAGGGACTGAAGCTTTCTTT
CDR3: CASSYTIRGGTEAFF

J: TRBJ1-5
D: -
size: -
length: 14
V: TRBV18
DNA: TGTGCCAGCTCTCAGAGTTCTAGCAATCAGCCCCAGCATTTT
CDR3: CASSQSSSNQPQHF

J: TRBJ1-1
D: -
size: -
length: 14
V: TRBV7-6
DNA: TGTGCCAGCAGCCCCTCAGGGATGAACACTGAAGCTTTCTTT
CDR3: CASSPSGMNTEAFF

J: TRBJ1-3
D: TRBD1
size: -
length: 16
V: TRBV7-9
DNA: TGTGCCAGCAGCTTAGTCGTGACAGGGGCAGGAAACACCATATATTTT
CDR3: CASSLVVTGAGNTIYF

J: TRBJ2-7
D: TRBD2
size: -
length: 16
V: TRBV27
DNA: TGTGCCAGCAGTCCCTCTAGCGGGGGTTCCCCCTACGAGCAGTACTTC
CDR3: CASSPSSGGSPYEQYF

J: TRBJ1-3
D: -
size: -
length: 14
V: TRBV9
DNA: TGTGCCAGCAGCTCCTCGACGGGTGGAAACACCATATATTTT
CDR3: CASSSSTGGNTIYF